A selection of T cell receptor beta chains follows, all from one sample in a study of blood T cell repertoires in COVID-19. Assay used: immunoSEQ multiplex PCR; TCRdb lists only in-frame clones, some missing. The top ten clones hold about 5% of a sample with approximately 300,000 clones, roughly 89% of them seen once. Sequenced input: peripheral blood. These receptor sequences come from a man between 40 and 49 years old with acute or convalescent COVID-19. Both conserved end residues are part of each CDR3. A D gene is named only where the DNA matches it firmly. Clone size is given for some rows only: seen once, a few or many times, or a class if the clone is expanded.

d_call: TRBD1
v_call: TRBV5-1
j_call: TRBJ1-5
clone_size: few
cdr3_nt: TGCGCCAGCAGCTCCTCAGGGGGACGCAATCAGCCCCAGCATTTT
cdr3_aa: CASSSSGGRNQPQHF

d_call: TRBD1
v_call: TRBV29-1
j_call: TRBJ2-7
clone_size: NA
cdr3_nt: TGCAGCGTAACAGGGGGCGCGGGCTCCTACGAGCAGTACTTC
cdr3_aa: CSVTGGAGSYEQYF

d_call: NA
v_call: TRBV11-2
j_call: TRBJ2-1
clone_size: NA
cdr3_nt: TGTGCCAGCAGCCGAGGTGCGGGGCCATACAATGAGCAGTTCTTC
cdr3_aa: CASSRGAGPYNEQFF

d_call: NA
v_call: TRBV7-2
j_call: TRBJ1-1
clone_size: NA
cdr3_nt: TGTGCCAGCAGCTTAGGTTTGGGGCCGCCATATAACACTGAAGCTTTCTTT
cdr3_aa: CASSLGLGPPYNTEAFF

d_call: NA
v_call: TRBV20-1
j_call: TRBJ1-1
clone_size: once
cdr3_nt: TGTAAACTCACCGGGAACACTGAAGCTTTCTTT
cdr3_aa: CKLTGNTEAFF

d_call: NA
v_call: TRBV9
j_call: TRBJ1-5
clone_size: NA
cdr3_nt: TGTGCCAGCAGCTCCCGGGGGGCTAGCAATCAGCCCCAGCATTTT
cdr3_aa: CASSSRGASNQPQHF

d_call: NA
v_call: TRBV6-5
j_call: TRBJ2-7
clone_size: NA
cdr3_nt: TGTGCCAGCAGCTATCTAGGAGGTTACGAGCAGTACTTC
cdr3_aa: CASSYLGGYEQYF

d_call: NA
v_call: TRBV11-2
j_call: TRBJ1-3
clone_size: NA
cdr3_nt: TGTGCCAGCAGCTCAACAAACGGACTACTCTCTGGAAACACCATATATTTT
cdr3_aa: CASSSTNGLLSGNTIYF

d_call: NA
v_call: TRBV7-9
j_call: TRBJ2-1
clone_size: NA
cdr3_nt: TGTGCCAGCAGCTTAGGAGGGACAAACAATGAGCAGTTCTTC
cdr3_aa: CASSLGGTNNEQFF

d_call: NA
v_call: TRBV7-6
j_call: TRBJ1-4
clone_size: NA
cdr3_nt: TGTGCCAGCAGCCGAGGGCAGCTAAGTAATGAAAAACTGTTTTTT
cdr3_aa: CASSRGQLSNEKLFF

d_call: NA
v_call: TRBV6-5
j_call: TRBJ1-2
clone_size: NA
cdr3_nt: TGTGCCAGCAGTTACTCGACGGGGGGAGGCTACACCTTC
cdr3_aa: CASSYSTGGGYTF

d_call: NA
v_call: TRBV9
j_call: TRBJ1-1
clone_size: many
cdr3_nt: TGTGCCAGCAGCGTAGGCCCAGGCACCACTGAAGCTTTCTTT
cdr3_aa: CASSVGPGTTEAFF

d_call: NA
v_call: TRBV5-1
j_call: TRBJ1-1
clone_size: NA
cdr3_nt: TGCGCCAGCAGCCAGGTCCCGAACACTGAAGCTTTCTTT
cdr3_aa: CASSQVPNTEAFF

d_call: NA
v_call: TRBV11-1
j_call: TRBJ2-1
clone_size: NA
cdr3_nt: TGTGCCAGCAGCCTACCGGGACACGAGCAGTTCTTC
cdr3_aa: CASSLPGHEQFF

d_call: TRBD1
v_call: TRBV11-2
j_call: TRBJ1-2
clone_size: NA
cdr3_nt: TGTGCCAGCAGCTTGATCGCAGGGGGGTACTATGGCTACACCTTC
cdr3_aa: CASSLIAGGYYGYTF

d_call: NA
v_call: TRBV7-8
j_call: TRBJ1-2
clone_size: NA
cdr3_nt: TGTGCCAGCAGCTTACGTTTTGAGGGTGACTATGGCTACACCTTC
cdr3_aa: CASSLRFEGDYGYTF

d_call: NA
v_call: TRBV7-9
j_call: TRBJ2-1
clone_size: NA
cdr3_nt: TGTGCCAGCAGCTTAACTGCAGGTAATGAGCAGTTCTTC
cdr3_aa: CASSLTAGNEQFF

d_call: TRBD1
v_call: TRBV4-1
j_call: TRBJ2-4
clone_size: NA
cdr3_nt: TGCGCCAGCAGCCAAGGGGACAGCTTAAACATTCAGTACTTC
cdr3_aa: CASSQGDSLNIQYF

d_call: TRBD2
v_call: TRBV11-2
j_call: TRBJ2-1
clone_size: NA
cdr3_nt: TGTGCCAGCAGCCTCGGGACTAGCGGCCCCTACAATGAGCAGTTCTTC
cdr3_aa: CASSLGTSGPYNEQFF

d_call: NA
v_call: TRBV18
j_call: TRBJ1-1
clone_size: NA
cdr3_nt: TGTGCCAGCTCGTCGGACCAGGGGACTGAAGCTTTCTTT
cdr3_aa: CASSSDQGTEAFF

d_call: TRBD1
v_call: TRBV7-9
j_call: TRBJ1-2
clone_size: once
cdr3_nt: TGTGCCAGCAGCTTTGGACAGGATGGCTACACCTTC
cdr3_aa: CASSFGQDGYTF

d_call: TRBD1
v_call: TRBV11-2
j_call: TRBJ2-7
clone_size: once
cdr3_nt: TGTGCCAGCAGCCCGGGACAGCCCTCCGAGCAGTACTTC
cdr3_aa: CASSPGQPSEQYF

d_call: TRBD1
v_call: TRBV12-5
j_call: TRBJ1-6
clone_size: NA
cdr3_nt: TGTGCTAGTGGTTGGGGGACAGGACGGTCACCCCTCCACTTT
cdr3_aa: CASGWGTGRSPLHF

d_call: NA
v_call: TRBV5-1
j_call: TRBJ2-7
clone_size: NA
cdr3_nt: TGCGCCAGCAGCTTGGAAGGTAGCAGCTCCTACGAGCAGTACTTC
cdr3_aa: CASSLEGSSSYEQYF

d_call: TRBD2
v_call: TRBV10-1
j_call: TRBJ2-3
clone_size: once
cdr3_nt: TGCGCCAGCAGCGGGGGGTCCACAGATACGCAGTATTTT
cdr3_aa: CASSGGSTDTQYF

d_call: NA
v_call: TRBV12-3/TRBV12-4
j_call: TRBJ2-7
clone_size: few
cdr3_nt: TGTGCCAGCAGATATCATTCTCCGGGCGAGCAGTACTTC
cdr3_aa: CASRYHSPGEQYF

d_call: NA
v_call: TRBV11-1
j_call: TRBJ1-1
clone_size: NA
cdr3_nt: TGTGCCAGCAGCTTAGAAGCATGGACTGAAGCTTTCTTT
cdr3_aa: CASSLEAWTEAFF

d_call: TRBD1
v_call: TRBV7-9
j_call: TRBJ2-5
clone_size: NA
cdr3_nt: TGTGCCAGCAGCTCCCGGACAGGGAAAGAGACCCAGTACTTC
cdr3_aa: CASSSRTGKETQYF

d_call: TRBD1
v_call: TRBV14
j_call: TRBJ2-2
clone_size: few
cdr3_nt: TGTGCCAGCAGCCGGGTGACAGGGACCGGGGAGCTGTTTTTT
cdr3_aa: CASSRVTGTGELFF